This entry concerns a single T cell receptor beta chain. What it recognizes is unknown. The data originate from a study of T cells in narcolepsy. Across the study: Patients with NT1 or NT2 and healthy control donors were enrolled.

The V gene end was trimmed by 0 bases and the J gene end by 0 bases; junction bases not matched to a gene: 2. This CDR3 has 16 residues. Per the germline V gene, CDR1 is LGHNA and CDR2 is YNFKEQ. Some clones are missing from TCRdb's copy, which holds only in-frame ones; the method was immunoSEQ multiplex PCR. This table holds over 40,000 clones, about 87% found once. Study observations and caveats: Same-patient CSF and blood CD4+ T cell clonotypes included HCRT-specific and TRIB2-specific autoreactive ones.

Sequenced: CD45RA- memory CD4+ T cells from PBMCs. The receptor comes from a human donor with narcolepsy. The rearrangement joins TRBV4-2 to TRBJ2-1; 7 bases are a match to TRBD2. As DNA, the CDR3 is TGTGCCAGCAGCCAAGATGGCGGGGGCTCCTACAATGAGCAGTTCTTC. Amino acids: CASSQDGGGSYNEQFF.